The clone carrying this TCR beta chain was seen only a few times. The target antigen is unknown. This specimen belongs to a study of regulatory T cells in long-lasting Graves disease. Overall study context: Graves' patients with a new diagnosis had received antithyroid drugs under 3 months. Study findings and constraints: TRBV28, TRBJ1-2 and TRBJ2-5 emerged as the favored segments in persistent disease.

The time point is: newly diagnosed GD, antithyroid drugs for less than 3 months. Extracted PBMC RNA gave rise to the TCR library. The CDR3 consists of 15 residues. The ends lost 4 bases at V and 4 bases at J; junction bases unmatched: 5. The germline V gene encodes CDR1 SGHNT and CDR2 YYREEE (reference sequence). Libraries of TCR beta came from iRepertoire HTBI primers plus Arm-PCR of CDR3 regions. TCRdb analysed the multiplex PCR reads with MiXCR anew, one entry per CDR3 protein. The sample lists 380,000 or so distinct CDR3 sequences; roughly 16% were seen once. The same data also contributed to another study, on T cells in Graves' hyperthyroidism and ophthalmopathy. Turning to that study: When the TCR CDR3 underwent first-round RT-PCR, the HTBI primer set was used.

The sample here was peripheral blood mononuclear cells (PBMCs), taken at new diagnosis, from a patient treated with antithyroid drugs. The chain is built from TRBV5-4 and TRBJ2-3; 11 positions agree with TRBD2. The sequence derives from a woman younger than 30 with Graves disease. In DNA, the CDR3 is TGTGCCAGCAGCCCCTTTAGCGGGAGGGCAGATACGCAGTATTTT. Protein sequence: CASSPFSGRADTQYF.